Shown below are 7 T cell receptor beta chains from a single sample sequenced in a study of technical replicates of blood from a few donors. TCRdb's table, derived via immunoSEQ multiplex PCR, lists solely in-frame clones and lacks some. Among tens of thousands of clones listed, about 90% were seen once. What was sequenced was T cells isolated from PBMCs. The receptors were sampled from a human donor in good health.

CDR3 sequence: CASSTSYGSVETQYF. CDR3 DNA: TGTGCCAGTAGTACTAGCTACGGGAGTGTGGAGACCCAGTACTTC. V usage is TRBV19 and J usage is TRBJ2-5; D may be TRBD2 (6 bases). V was pared by 4 bases and J by 5 bases, with 17 bases between. The CDR3 totals 15 residues. The germline V gene has CDR1 LNHDA and CDR2 SQIVND (reference sequence).

This clone was found once. The chain employs TRBV9 and TRBJ1-6; D unclear. Germline-derived CDR1 and CDR2 are SGDLS and YYNGEE. The CDR3 contains 15 residues. Trimming pared 4 bases from V and 7 bases from J, leaving 15 bases between. The DNA of the CDR3 is TGTGCCAGCAGCCCCGGGTGGGTAGGCAATTCACCCCTCCACTTT. Protein: CASSPGWVGNSPLHF.

The chain employs TRBV4-1 and TRBJ1-2; weak D call: TRBD1 (6 bases). The CDR3 length is 14 residues. Germline V lookup: CDR1 MGHRA, CDR2 YSYEKL. V was clipped by 0 bases and J by 2 bases, with 7 bases between them. The CDR3 loop is CASSQDRGNYGYTF. The DNA for the CDR3 is TGCGCCAGCAGCCAAGACAGGGGAAACTATGGCTACACCTTC.

The chain recombines TRBV7-6 with TRBJ1-2; D is undetermined. Per germline, CDR1 SGHVS and CDR2 FNYEAQ. This CDR3 spans 17 amino acids. Trimming removed 5 bases from V and 1 base from J, with 20 bases in between. The CDR3 loop is CASSRGGGGYRNYGYTF. DNA of the CDR3: TGTGCCAGCAGCAGAGGTGGAGGTGGCTACCGTAACTATGGCTACACCTTC.

V and J are TRBV7-2 and TRBJ1-1, with D unclear. Trimming pared 6 bases from V and 3 bases from J, leaving 17 bases between. Germline V CDR1 and CDR2: SGHTA, FQGNSA. This CDR3 has 15 residues. CDR3 DNA: TGTGCCAGCAGACTTCCCCCAAAAGGAGACACTGAAGCTTTCTTT. It specifies CASRLPPKGDTEAFF.

The genes are TRBV28 and TRBJ2-1, with 9 positions matching TRBD2. From germline, CDR1 is MDHEN and CDR2 SYDVKM. The trim removed 0 bases at V and 5 bases at J, leaving 8 bases unmatched. This CDR3 comprises 17 residues. CDR3 coding DNA: TGTGCCAGCAGTTTATGGGGGGCGGGAGGGCCCCACAATGAGCAGTTCTTC. This codes for CASSLWGAGGPHNEQFF. Combining the CDR3 with reference TRBV28 and TRBJ2-1 gives the whole variable domain DVKVTQSSRYLVKRTGEKVFLECVQDMDHENMFWYRQDPGLGLRLIYFSYDVKMKEKGDIPEGYSVSREKKERFSLILESASTNQTSMYLCASSLWGAGGPHNEQFFGPGTRLTVL.

The chain combines TRBV5-1 with TRBJ1-4; 7 positions agree with TRBD1. Germline V CDR1 and CDR2: SGHRS, YFSETQ. Trimming took 0 bases from V and 8 from J; bases not matched to a gene: 13. The CDR3 has 17 amino acids. The CDR3 region is CASSLGQGRRVAEKLFF. DNA of the CDR3: TGCGCCAGCAGCTTGGGACAGGGCCGGAGAGTTGCGGAAAAACTGTTTTTT.